Here is one TCR beta chain with its context. The data derive from a study of cytomegalovirus exposure and HLA in healthy donors. In germline, CDR1 is SEHNR, CDR2 FQNEAQ (reference sequence). CDR3 size: 14 residues. The V segment lost 8 bases and the J segment 6 bases; nucleotides outside the gene matches: 7. The donors were members of the validation cohort, which comprised roughly 120 subjects and was separate from the first cohort of 730 or so subjects. Clones were read by immunoSEQ multiplex PCR, and TCRdb kept only the in-frame ones, dropping some. The data contain fewer than 150,000 clones, more than 70% of them singletons.

The source is a young man in good health and CMV-seronegative. This chain uses TRBV7-9 with TRBJ2-1, with 10 positions matching TRBD2. Sequencing was performed on PBMCs. CDR3: CASRVAGGPNEQFF. For the CDR3, the DNA is TGTGCCAGCCGGGTAGCGGGAGGCCCCAATGAGCAGTTCTTC.